This is a list of T cell receptor beta chains from one sample in a study of early T cells in non-severe SARS-CoV-2 infection. TCRdb ran MiXCR on the 5' RACE reads and lists one entry per CDR3 protein. The sample contains tens of thousands of distinct CDR3 sequences, 9% to 15% of which appear only once. Sequences were obtained from whole blood. The receptors were sampled from an adult who was a healthcare worker with PCR-confirmed SARS-CoV-2 infection or an uninfected control (not recorded which). The CDR3 runs from the conserved cysteine through the conserved F or W. The D gene is left open where the match is weak. Clone sizes are given selectively: once, few, many, or a class where the clone is expanded.

abundance | d_gene | j_gene | v_gene | CDR3aa | CDR3nt
few | . | TRBJ2-1 | TRBV6-1 | CASSEAWVSSSRDEQFF | TGTGCCAGCAGTGAAGCGTGGGTCTCGAGCAGCCGCGATGAGCAGTTCTTC
few | . | TRBJ2-3 | TRBV6-2/TRBV6-3 | CASSYAATGGRADTQYF | TGTGCCAGCAGCTACGCAGCTACGGGGGGCCGCGCAGATACGCAGTATTTT
many | . | TRBJ1-1 | TRBV14 | CASSRRMNTEAFF | TGTGCCAGCAGCCGGCGCATGAACACTGAAGCTTTCTTT
. | . | TRBJ2-7 | TRBV7-9 | CAGSLVLDEQYF | TGTGCCGGCAGCTTAGTTTTGGACGAGCAGTACTTC
. | . | TRBJ1-1 | TRBV5-1 | CASSLVGGRESEAFF | TGCGCCAGCAGCTTGGTCGGGGGGCGAGAATCTGAAGCTTTCTTT
. | . | TRBJ2-2 | TRBV6-1 | CASSPSAQVKRELFF | TGTGCCAGCAGCCCATCCGCGCAGGTCAAGAGGGAGCTGTTTTTT
. | . | TRBJ2-3 | TRBV20-1 | CSGDHRGTDTQYF | TGCAGTGGGGACCACCGGGGCACAGATACGCAGTATTTT
. | . | TRBJ1-1 | TRBV6-5 | CASTLDRRTSEAFF | TGTGCCAGCACCCTCGACAGGCGGACCTCTGAAGCTTTCTTT
. | . | TRBJ1-5 | TRBV6-2/TRBV6-3 | CASSYQGLQPQHF | TGTGCCAGCAGTTACCAGGGGCTTCAGCCCCAGCATTTT
few | TRBD1 | TRBJ2-7 | TRBV10-3 | CAISESVGRGRDEQYF | TGTGCCATCAGTGAGTCAGTGGGCAGGGGGCGCGACGAGCAGTACTTC
. | . | TRBJ1-3 | TRBV6-1 | CASRIESGNTIYF | TGTGCCAGCAGGATAGAGTCTGGAAACACCATATATTTT
few | . | TRBJ2-3 | TRBV10-3 | CAISEGDSTDTQYF | TGTGCCATCAGTGAAGGGGATAGCACAGATACGCAGTATTTT
few | . | TRBJ2-1 | TRBV6-6 | CASKSDYNEQFF | TGTGCCAGCAAGTCGGACTACAATGAGCAGTTCTTC
few | TRBD2 | TRBJ2-1 | TRBV3-1 | CASSETSGPASSYNEQFF | TGTGCCAGCAGCGAAACTAGCGGGCCGGCCAGCTCCTACAATGAGCAGTTCTTC
many | TRBD1 | TRBJ2-5 | TRBV27 | CASSPRTGFLGRSQETQYF | TGTGCCAGCAGTCCCCGGACAGGGTTCCTCGGCAGGTCCCAAGAGACCCAGTACTTC
many | . | TRBJ1-5 | TRBV7-8 | CASSLDGTGLQPQHF | TGTGCCAGCAGCTTAGACGGCACCGGCTTACAGCCCCAGCATTTT
many | . | TRBJ2-1 | TRBV20-1 | CSAREVAISGNEQFF | TGCAGTGCTAGAGAGGTGGCTATTTCGGGCAATGAGCAGTTCTTC
many | . | TRBJ1-1 | TRBV29-1 | CSVAARREAFF | TGCAGCGTTGCAGCCCGGCGTGAAGCTTTCTTT
many | TRBD1 | TRBJ1-1 | TRBV20-1 | CSAREKTGRAFF | TGCAGTGCTAGGGAAAAGACAGGGAGAGCTTTCTTT
many | . | TRBJ2-7 | TRBV27 | CASRAQLSSYEQYF | TGTGCCAGCAGAGCCCAACTAAGCTCCTACGAGCAGTACTTC
many | . | TRBJ1-5 | TRBV19 | CASTQEGEIRHNQPQHF | TGTGCCAGTACCCAGGAGGGGGAAATACGCCACAATCAGCCCCAGCATTTT
. | TRBD1 | TRBJ1-4 | TRBV10-3 | CAISERGQGGEKLFF | TGTGCCATCAGTGAGCGGGGACAGGGTGGTGAAAAACTGTTTTTT
few | TRBD2 | TRBJ2-1 | TRBV7-6 | CASSLAGTSGYNEQFF | TGTGCCAGCAGCTTAGCAGGGACTAGCGGGTACAATGAGCAGTTCTTC
many | TRBD1 | TRBJ2-1 | TRBV10-3 | CAITGTGGNEQFF | TGTGCCATCACCGGGACAGGGGGCAATGAGCAGTTCTTC
many | TRBD1 | TRBJ2-7 | TRBV18 | CASSARTGGGEQYF | TGTGCCAGCTCAGCCAGGACAGGGGGCGGCGAGCAGTACTTC
. | . | TRBJ1-1 | TRBV29-1 | CSVIKMNTEAFF | TGCAGCGTTATTAAAATGAACACTGAAGCTTTCTTT
few | . | TRBJ2-1 | TRBV6-4 | CASSDRVVGEQFF | TGTGCCAGCAGTGACAGGGTTGTGGGTGAGCAGTTCTTC
few | . | TRBJ2-4 | TRBV4-1 | CASSRTARENIQYF | TGCGCCAGCAGCCGGACAGCGAGGGAAAACATTCAGTACTTC
many | . | TRBJ2-5 | TRBV19 | CASSGGKQETQYF | TGTGCCAGTAGTGGGGGCAAGCAAGAGACCCAGTACTTC
many | . | TRBJ1-2 | TRBV18 | CASSPRQGGGVDGYTF | TGTGCCAGCTCACCTCGGCAGGGAGGTGGTGTGGATGGCTACACCTTC
few | . | TRBJ2-3 | TRBV11-2 | CASSCITRDSCTDTQYF | TGTGCCAGCAGCTGCATCACGCGGGACAGTTGCACAGATACGCAGTATTTT
. | TRBD1 | TRBJ1-2 | TRBV6-2/TRBV6-3 | CASSRQGKDYGYTF | TGTGCCAGCAGCCGACAGGGGAAGGACTATGGCTACACCTTC
. | TRBD1 | TRBJ2-7 | TRBV5-1 | CVSSTVVGTGVHEQYF | TGCGTCAGCAGCACGGTGGTCGGGACAGGGGTCCACGAGCAGTACTTC
few | . | TRBJ2-3 | TRBV18 | CASSRWRDTDTQYF | TGTGCCAGCTCACGGTGGAGGGACACAGATACGCAGTATTTT
few | . | TRBJ2-5 | TRBV7-9 | CASSDSYGETQYF | TGTGCCAGCAGCGACAGTTATGGAGAGACCCAGTACTTC
. | TRBD1 | TRBJ2-7 | TRBV18 | CASPQGTGEEQYF | TGTGCCAGCCCACAGGGGACAGGGGAAGAGCAGTACTTC
many | . | TRBJ2-6 | TRBV6-5 | CASSLTGTGANVLTF | TGTGCCAGCAGCCTTACAGGGACTGGGGCCAACGTCCTGACTTTC
. | TRBD1 | TRBJ2-7 | TRBV18 | CASSPSGTGSYEQYF | TGTGCCAGCTCACCCTCCGGGACAGGGAGCTACGAGCAGTACTTC
. | . | TRBJ2-3 | TRBV7-9 | CASSSWRGQADTQYF | TGTGCCAGCAGCTCCTGGAGGGGGCAGGCAGATACGCAGTATTTT
many | . | TRBJ2-7 | TRBV7-3 | CASSLAHSSYEQYF | TGTGCCAGCAGCTTAGCTCACAGTTCCTACGAGCAGTACTTC
few | . | TRBJ1-5 | TRBV30 | CAWSVQGDQPQHF | TGTGCCTGGAGTGTACAGGGCGATCAGCCCCAGCATTTT